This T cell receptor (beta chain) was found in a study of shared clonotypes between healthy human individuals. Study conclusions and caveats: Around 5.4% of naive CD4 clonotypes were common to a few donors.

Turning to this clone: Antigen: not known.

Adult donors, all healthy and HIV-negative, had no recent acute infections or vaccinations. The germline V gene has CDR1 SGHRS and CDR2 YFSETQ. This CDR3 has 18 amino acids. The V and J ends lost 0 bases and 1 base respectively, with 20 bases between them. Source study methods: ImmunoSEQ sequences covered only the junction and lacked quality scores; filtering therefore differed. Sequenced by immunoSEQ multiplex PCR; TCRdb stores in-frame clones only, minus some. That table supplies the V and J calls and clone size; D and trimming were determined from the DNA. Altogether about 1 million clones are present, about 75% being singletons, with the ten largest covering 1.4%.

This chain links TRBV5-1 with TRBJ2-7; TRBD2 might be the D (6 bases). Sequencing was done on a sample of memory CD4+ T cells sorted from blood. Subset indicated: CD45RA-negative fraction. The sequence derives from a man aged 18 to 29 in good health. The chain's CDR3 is CASSLDLIGTSTSYEQYF. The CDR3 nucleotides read TGCGCCAGCAGCTTGGATTTGATTGGGACTTCCACTTCCTACGAGCAGTACTTC.